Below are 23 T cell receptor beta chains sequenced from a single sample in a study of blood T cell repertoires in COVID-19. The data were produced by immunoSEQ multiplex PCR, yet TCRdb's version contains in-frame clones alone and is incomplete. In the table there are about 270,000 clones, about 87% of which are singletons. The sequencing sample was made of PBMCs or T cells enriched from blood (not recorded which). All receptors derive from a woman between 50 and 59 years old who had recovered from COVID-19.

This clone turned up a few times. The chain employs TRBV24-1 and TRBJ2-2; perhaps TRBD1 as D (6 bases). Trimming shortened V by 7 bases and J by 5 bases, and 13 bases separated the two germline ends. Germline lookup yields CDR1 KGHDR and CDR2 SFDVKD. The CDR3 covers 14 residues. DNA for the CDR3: TGTGCCACCAGCCGGGACATAGTAACCGGGGAGCTGTTTTTT. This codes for CATSRDIVTGELFF.

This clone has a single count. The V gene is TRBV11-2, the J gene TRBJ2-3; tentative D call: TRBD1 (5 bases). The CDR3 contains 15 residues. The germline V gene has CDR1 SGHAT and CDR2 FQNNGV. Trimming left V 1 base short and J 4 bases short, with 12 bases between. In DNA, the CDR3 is TGTGCCAGCAGCTTAGCGGTCAGGGTGGCAGATACGCAGTATTTT. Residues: CASSLAVRVADTQYF.

The CDR3: CASSLGSILEQYF. Written as DNA, the CDR3 is TGTGCCAGCAGCTTAGGTAGTATACTCGAGCAGTACTTC. The rearrangement uses TRBV7-2 and TRBJ2-7, with no clear D. The CDR3 runs to 13 residues. Per germline, CDR1 SGHTA and CDR2 FQGNSA. Trimming removed 1 base from V and 6 bases from J, with 10 bases in between.

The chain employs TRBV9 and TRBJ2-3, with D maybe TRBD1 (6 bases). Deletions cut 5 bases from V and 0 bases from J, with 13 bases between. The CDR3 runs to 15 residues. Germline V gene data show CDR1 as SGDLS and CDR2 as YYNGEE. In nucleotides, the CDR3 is TGTGCCAGCAGTCGCGGACAGACTAGCACAGATACGCAGTATTTT. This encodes CASSRGQTSTDTQYF.

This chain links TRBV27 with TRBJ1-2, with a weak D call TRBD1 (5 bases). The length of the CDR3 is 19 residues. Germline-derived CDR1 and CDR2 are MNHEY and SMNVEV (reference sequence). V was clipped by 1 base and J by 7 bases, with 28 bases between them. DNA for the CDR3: TGTGCCAGCAGTTTATACCCCCACTCGGACACCCCTGGTCTCGTTGGCTACACCTTC. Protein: CASSLYPHSDTPGLVGYTF.

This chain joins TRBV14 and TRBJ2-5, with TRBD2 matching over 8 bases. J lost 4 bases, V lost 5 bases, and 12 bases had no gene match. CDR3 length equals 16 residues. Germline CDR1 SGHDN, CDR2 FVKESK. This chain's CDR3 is CASSGRWSGSGETQYF. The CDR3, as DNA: TGTGCCAGCAGCGGCCGTTGGAGCGGGAGTGGAGAGACCCAGTACTTC.

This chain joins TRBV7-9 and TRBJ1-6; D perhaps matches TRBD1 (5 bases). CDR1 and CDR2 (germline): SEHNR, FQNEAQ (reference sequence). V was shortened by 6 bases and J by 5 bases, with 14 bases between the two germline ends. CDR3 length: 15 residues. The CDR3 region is CASRGGRVNNSPLHF. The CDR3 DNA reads TGTGCCAGCAGGGGGGGTAGGGTCAATAATTCACCCCTCCACTTT.

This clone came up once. CDR3 DNA: TGTGCCAGCAGCTTGGGCACCCAAGAGACCCAGTACTTC. Its translation: CASSLGTQETQYF. This sequence joins TRBV7-3 and TRBJ2-5, with D hard to call. Germline V gene sequence: CDR1 SGHTA, CDR2 FQGTGA. V was pared by 3 bases and J by 1 base, with 6 bases between. This CDR3 is built from 13 residues.

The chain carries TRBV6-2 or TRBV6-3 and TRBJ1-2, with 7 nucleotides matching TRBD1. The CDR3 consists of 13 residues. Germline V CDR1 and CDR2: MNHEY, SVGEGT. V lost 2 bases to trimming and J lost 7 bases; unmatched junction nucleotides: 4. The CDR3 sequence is CASSYQGVVGYTF. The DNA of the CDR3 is TGTGCCAGCAGTTACCAGGGGGTCGTTGGCTACACCTTC.

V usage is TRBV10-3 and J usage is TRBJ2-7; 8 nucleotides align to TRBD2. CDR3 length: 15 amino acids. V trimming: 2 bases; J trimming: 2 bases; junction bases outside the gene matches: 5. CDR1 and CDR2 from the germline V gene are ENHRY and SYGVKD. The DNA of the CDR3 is TGTGCCATCAGTGAGGTAGCGGGAAACGCCTACGAGCAGTACTTC. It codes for CAISEVAGNAYEQYF.

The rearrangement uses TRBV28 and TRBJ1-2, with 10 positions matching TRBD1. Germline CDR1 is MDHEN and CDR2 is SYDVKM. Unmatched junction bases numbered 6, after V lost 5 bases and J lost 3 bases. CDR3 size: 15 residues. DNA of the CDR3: TGTGCCAGCAGTCGCCCCGGACAGGGGGACTATGGCTACACCTTC. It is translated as CASSRPGQGDYGYTF.

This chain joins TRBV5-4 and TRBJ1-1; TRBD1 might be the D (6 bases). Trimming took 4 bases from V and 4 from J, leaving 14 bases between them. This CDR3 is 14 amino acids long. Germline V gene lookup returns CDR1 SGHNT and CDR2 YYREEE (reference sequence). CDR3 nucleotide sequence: TGTGCCAGCAGCCGTACAGGGCGGTTCACTGAAGCTTTCTTT. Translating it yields CASSRTGRFTEAFF.

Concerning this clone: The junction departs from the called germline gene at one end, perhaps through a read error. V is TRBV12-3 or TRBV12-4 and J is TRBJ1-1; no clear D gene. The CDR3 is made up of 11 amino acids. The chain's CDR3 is CASSLGWAGIF. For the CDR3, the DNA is TGTGCCAGCAGTTTAGGGTGGGCCGGAATCTTT.

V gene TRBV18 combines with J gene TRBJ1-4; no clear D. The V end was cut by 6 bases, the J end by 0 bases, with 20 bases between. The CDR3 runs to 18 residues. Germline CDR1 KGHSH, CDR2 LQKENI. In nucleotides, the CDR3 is TGTGCCAGCTCCCCCGCAGGCATATCATTTACAACTAATGAAAAACTGTTTTTT. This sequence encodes CASSPAGISFTTNEKLFF.

The CDR3 spells CASSQNPPGQGDNSPLHF. In nucleotides, the CDR3 is TGCGCCAGCAGCCAAAACCCTCCGGGACAGGGAGATAATTCACCCCTCCACTTT. V and J are TRBV4-3 and TRBJ1-6, with 9 bases lining up with TRBD1. V shed 2 bases, J shed 5 bases, and the junction held 10 bases outside the gene matches. The CDR3 length is 18 residues. The germline gives CDR1 LGHNA, CDR2 YSLEER.

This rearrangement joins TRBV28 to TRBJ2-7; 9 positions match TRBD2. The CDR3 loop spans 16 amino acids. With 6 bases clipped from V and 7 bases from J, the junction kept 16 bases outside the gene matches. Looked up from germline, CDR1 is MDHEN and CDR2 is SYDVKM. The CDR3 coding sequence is TGTGCCAGCAGCTTAGCAGGGGCTGGTAGCGGGAGAGAGCAGTACTTC. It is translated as CASSLAGAGSGREQYF. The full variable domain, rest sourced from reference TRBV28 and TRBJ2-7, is DVKVTQSSRYLVKRTGEKVFLECVQDMDHENMFWYRQDPGLGLRLIYFSYDVKMKEKGDIPEGYSVSREKKERFSLILESASTNQTSMYLCASSLAGAGSGREQYFGPGTRLTVT.

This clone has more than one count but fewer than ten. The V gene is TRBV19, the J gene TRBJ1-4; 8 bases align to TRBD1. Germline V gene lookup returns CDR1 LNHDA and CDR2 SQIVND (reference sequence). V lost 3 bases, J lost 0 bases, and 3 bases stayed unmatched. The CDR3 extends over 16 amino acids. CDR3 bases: TGTGCCAGTAGTATCTTACAGGGGGCAACTAATGAAAAACTGTTTTTT. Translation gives CASSILQGATNEKLFF.

The CDR3 loop is CASSTRKGTSRGGDTQYF. As DNA, the CDR3 is TGTGCCAGCAGCACCAGGAAGGGGACCTCCAGAGGGGGAGATACGCAGTATTTT. The chain is built from TRBV7-9 and TRBJ2-3, with D possibly TRBD1 on 6 matching bases. The CDR3 runs 18 residues. V shed 5 bases and J shed 5 bases, with 26 bases lying between them. From germline, CDR1 is SEHNR and CDR2 FQNEAQ (reference sequence).

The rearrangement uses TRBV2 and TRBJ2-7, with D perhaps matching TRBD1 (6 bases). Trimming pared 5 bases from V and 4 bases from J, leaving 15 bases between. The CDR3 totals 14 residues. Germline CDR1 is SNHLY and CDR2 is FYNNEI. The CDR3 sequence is CASSYSTGPYEQYF. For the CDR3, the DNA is TGTGCCAGCAGTTACTCGACAGGTCCATACGAGCAGTACTTC.

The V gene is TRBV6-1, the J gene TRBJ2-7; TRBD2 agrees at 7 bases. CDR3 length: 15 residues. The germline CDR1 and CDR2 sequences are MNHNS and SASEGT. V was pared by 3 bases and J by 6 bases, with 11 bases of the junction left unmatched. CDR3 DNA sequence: TGTGCCAGCAGTGACCCCGGGACTACCCACAGCGAGCAGTACTTC. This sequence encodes CASSDPGTTHSEQYF.

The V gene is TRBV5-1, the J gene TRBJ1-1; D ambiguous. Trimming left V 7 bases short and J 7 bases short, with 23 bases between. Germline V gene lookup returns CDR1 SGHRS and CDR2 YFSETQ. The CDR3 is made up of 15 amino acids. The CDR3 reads CASSRAEGAVGEAFF. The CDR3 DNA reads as TGCGCCAGCTCCCGGGCGGAGGGCGCCGTCGGTGAAGCTTTCTTT.

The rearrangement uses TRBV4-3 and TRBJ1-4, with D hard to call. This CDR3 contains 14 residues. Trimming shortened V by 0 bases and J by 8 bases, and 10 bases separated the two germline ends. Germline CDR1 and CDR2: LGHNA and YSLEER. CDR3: CASSQDYPREKLFF. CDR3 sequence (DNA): TGCGCCAGCAGCCAAGATTATCCCAGGGAAAAACTGTTTTTT.

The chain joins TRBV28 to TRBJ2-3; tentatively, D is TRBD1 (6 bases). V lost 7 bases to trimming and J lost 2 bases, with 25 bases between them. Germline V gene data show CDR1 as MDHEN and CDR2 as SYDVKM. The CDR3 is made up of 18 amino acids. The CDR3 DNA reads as TGTGCCAGCAATCCTTTGAACTACAGGGACAAATTCACAGATACGCAGTATTTT. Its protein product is CASNPLNYRDKFTDTQYF.